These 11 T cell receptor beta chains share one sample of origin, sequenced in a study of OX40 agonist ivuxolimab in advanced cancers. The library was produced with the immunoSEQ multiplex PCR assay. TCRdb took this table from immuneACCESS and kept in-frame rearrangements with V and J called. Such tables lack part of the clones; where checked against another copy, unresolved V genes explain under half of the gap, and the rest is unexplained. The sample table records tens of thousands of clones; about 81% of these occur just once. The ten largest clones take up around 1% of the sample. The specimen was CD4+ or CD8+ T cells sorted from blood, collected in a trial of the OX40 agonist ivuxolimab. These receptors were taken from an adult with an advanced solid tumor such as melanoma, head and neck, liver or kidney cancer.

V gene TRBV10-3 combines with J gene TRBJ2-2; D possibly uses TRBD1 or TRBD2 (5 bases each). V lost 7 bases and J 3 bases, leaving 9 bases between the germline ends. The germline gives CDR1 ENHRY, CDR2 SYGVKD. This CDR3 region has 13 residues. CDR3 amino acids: CAITRGDTGELFF. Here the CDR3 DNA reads TGTGCCATCACGAGGGGTGACACCGGGGAGCTGTTTTTT.

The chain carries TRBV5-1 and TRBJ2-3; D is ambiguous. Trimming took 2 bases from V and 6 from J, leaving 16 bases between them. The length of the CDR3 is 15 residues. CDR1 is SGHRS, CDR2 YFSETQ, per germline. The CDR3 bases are TGCGCCAGCAGCTTTAGCTCGGCCGGGTCGGATACGCAGTATTTT. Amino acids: CASSFSSAGSDTQYF. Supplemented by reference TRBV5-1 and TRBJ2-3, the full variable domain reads KAGVTQTPRYLIKTRGQQVTLSCSPISGHRSVSWYQQTPGQGLQFLFEYFSETQRNKGNFPGRFSGRQFSNSRSEMNVSTLELGDSALYLCASSFSSAGSDTQYFGPGTRLTVL.

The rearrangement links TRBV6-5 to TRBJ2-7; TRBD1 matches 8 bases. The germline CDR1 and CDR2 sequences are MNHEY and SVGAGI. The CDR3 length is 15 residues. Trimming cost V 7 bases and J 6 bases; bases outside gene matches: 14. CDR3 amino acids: CASTLIGQGRSEQYF. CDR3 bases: TGTGCCAGCACTTTAATAGGACAGGGTCGTTCCGAGCAGTACTTC.

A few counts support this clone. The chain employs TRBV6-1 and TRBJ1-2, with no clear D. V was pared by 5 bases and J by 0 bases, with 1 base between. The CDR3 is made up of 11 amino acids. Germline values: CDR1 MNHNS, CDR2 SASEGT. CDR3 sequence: CASSSNYGYTF. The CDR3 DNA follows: TGTGCCAGCAGTTCTAACTATGGCTACACCTTC.

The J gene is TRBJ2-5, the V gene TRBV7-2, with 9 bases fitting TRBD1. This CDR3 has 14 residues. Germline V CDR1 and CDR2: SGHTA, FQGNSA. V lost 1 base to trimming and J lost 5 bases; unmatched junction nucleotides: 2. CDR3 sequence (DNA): TGTGCCAGCAGCTTAGACAGGGGGCGGGAGACCCAGTACTTC. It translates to CASSLDRGRETQYF.

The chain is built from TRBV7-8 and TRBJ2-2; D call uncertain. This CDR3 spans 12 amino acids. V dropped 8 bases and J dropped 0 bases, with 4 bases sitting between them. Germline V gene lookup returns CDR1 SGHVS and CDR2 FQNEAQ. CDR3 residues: CASSTNTGELFF. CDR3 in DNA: TGTGCCAGCTCTACGAACACCGGGGAGCTGTTTTTT.

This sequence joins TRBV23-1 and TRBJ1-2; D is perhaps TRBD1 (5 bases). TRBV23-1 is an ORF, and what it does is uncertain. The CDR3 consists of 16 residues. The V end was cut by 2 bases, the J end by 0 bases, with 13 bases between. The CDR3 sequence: CASSQHLRGSNYGYTF. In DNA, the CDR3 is TGCGCCAGCAGTCAACATCTGAGGGGATCTAACTATGGCTACACCTTC.

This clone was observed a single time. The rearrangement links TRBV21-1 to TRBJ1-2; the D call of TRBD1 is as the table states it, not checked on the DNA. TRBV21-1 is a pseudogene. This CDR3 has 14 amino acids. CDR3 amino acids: CASSLTDRLSGYTF. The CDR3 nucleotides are TGTGCCAGCAGTCTAACGGACAGGCTTTCTGGCTACACCTTC.

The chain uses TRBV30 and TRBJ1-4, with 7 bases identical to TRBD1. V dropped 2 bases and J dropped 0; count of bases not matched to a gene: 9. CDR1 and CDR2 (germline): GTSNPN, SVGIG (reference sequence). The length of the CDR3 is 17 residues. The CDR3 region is CAWSRGQFIATNEKLFF. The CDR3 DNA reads TGTGCCTGGAGTCGGGGACAGTTCATTGCAACTAATGAAAAACTGTTTTTT.

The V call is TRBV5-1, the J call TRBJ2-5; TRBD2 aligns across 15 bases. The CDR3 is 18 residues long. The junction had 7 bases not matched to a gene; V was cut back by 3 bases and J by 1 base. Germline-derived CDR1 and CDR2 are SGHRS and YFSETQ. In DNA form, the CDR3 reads TGCGCCAGCAGCTCGGGACTAGCGGGGGGTTTGGCCCAAGAGACCCAGTACTTC. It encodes CASSSGLAGGLAQETQYF.

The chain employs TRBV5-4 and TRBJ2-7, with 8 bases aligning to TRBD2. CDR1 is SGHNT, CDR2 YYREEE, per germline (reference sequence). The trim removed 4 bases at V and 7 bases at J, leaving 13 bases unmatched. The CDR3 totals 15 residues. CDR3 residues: CASSPPSGPAREQYF. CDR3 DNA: TGTGCCAGCAGCCCCCCTAGCGGGCCGGCTCGAGAGCAGTACTTC.